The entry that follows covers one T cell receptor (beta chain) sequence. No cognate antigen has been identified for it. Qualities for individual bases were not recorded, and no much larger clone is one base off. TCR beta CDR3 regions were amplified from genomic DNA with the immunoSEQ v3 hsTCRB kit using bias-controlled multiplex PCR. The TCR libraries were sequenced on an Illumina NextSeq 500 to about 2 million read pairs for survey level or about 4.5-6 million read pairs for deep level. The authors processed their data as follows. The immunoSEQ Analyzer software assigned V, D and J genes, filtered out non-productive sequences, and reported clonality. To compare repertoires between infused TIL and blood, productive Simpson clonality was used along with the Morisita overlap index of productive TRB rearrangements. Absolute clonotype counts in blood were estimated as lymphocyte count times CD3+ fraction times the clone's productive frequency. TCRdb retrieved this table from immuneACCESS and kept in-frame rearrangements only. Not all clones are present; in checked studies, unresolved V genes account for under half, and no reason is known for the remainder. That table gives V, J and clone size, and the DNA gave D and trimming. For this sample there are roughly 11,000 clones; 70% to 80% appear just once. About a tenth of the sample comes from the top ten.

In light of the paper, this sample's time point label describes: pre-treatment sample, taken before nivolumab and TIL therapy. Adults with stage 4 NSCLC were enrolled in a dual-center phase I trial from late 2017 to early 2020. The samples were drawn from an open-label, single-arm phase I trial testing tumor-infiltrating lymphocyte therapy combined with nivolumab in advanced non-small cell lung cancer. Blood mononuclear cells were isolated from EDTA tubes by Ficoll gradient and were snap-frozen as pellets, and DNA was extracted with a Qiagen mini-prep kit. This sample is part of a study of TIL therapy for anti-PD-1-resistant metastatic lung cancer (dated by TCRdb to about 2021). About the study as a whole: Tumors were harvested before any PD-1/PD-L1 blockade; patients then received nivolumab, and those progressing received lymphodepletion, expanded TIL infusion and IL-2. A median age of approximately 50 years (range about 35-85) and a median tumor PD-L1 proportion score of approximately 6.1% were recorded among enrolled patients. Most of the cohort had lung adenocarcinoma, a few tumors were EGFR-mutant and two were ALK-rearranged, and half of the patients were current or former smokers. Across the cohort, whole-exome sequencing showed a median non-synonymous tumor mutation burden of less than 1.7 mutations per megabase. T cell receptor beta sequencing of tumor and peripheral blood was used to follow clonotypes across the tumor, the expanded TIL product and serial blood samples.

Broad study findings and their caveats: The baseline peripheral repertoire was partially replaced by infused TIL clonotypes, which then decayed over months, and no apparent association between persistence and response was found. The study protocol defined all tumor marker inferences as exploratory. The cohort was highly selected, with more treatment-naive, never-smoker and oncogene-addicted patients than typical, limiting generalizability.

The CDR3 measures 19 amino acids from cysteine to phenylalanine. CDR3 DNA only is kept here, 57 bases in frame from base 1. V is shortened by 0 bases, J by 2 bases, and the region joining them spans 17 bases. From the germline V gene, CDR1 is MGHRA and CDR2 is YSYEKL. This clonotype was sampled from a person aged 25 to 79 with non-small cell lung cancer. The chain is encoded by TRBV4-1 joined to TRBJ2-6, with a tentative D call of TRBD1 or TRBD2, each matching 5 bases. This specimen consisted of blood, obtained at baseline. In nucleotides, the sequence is TGCGCCAGCAGCCAAGATTCCGCCCCTCGAGGGGCTGGGGCCAACGTCCTGACTTTC. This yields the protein CASSQDSAPRGAGANVLTF.